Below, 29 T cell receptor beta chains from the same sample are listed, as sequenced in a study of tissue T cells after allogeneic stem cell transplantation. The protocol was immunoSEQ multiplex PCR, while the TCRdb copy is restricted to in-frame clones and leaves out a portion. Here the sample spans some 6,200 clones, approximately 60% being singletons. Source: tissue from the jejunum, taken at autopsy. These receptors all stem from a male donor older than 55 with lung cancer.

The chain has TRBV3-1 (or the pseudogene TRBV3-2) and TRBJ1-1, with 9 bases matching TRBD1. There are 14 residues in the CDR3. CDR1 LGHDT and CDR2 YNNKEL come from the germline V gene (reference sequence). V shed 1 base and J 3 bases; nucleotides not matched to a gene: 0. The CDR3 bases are TGTGCCAGCAGCCAAGGACAGGGGGACACTGAAGCTTTCTTT. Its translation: CASSQGQGDTEAFF.

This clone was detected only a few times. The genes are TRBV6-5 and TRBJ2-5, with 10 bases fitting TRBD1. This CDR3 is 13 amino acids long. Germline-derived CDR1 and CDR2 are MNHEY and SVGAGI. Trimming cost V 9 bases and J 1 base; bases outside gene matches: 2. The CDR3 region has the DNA TGTGCCAGTGGACAGGGGGGCCAAGAGACCCAGTACTTC. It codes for CASGQGGQETQYF.

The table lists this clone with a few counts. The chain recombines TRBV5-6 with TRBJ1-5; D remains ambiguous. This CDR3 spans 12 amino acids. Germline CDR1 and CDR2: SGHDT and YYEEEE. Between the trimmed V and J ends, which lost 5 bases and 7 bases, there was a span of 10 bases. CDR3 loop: CASSYSRQPQHF. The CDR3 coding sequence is TGTGCCAGCAGTTACAGCCGGCAGCCCCAGCATTTT.

In DNA, the CDR3 is TGTGCCAGCAGCCAAGGGCGACAGCTGGGCTACACCTTC. It yields the protein CASSQGRQLGYTF. The genes are TRBV3-1 (or the pseudogene TRBV3-2) and TRBJ1-2, with TRBD1 as a possible D gene (5 bases). The germline V gene encodes CDR1 LGHDT and CDR2 YNNKEL (reference sequence). The CDR3 is 13 residues long. Trimming stripped 1 base from V and 8 bases from J, with 11 bases between.

CDR3: CASSPGQGAWEQFF. As DNA, the CDR3 is TGTGCCAGCAGCCCGGGACAGGGGGCATGGGAGCAGTTCTTC. The chain has TRBV11-2 and TRBJ2-1, with 12 bases matching TRBD1. Germline lookup yields CDR1 SGHAT and CDR2 FQNNGV. The CDR3 loop spans 14 amino acids. Losses at the gene ends were 5 bases for V and 10 bases for J; bases not matched to a gene: 6.

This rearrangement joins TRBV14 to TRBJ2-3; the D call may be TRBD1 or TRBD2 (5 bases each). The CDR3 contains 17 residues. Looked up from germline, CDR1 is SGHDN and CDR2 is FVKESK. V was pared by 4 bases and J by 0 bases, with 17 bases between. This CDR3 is CASSRGTGDTSTDTQYF. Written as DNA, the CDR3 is TGTGCCAGCAGCCGAGGGACCGGGGATACTAGCACAGATACGCAGTATTTT. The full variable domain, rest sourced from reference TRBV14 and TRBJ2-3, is EAGVTQFPSHSVIEKGQTVTLRCDPISGHDNLYWYRRVMGKEIKFLLHFVKESKQDESGMPNNRFLAERTGGTYSTLKVQPAELEDSGVYFCASSRGTGDTSTDTQYFGPGTRLTVL.

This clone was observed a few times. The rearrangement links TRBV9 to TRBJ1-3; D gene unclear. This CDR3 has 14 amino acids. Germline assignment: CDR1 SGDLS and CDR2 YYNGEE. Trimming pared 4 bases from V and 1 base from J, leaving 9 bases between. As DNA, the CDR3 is TGTGCCAGCAGCCTCAGCTTGTCTGGAAACACCATATATTTT. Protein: CASSLSLSGNTIYF.

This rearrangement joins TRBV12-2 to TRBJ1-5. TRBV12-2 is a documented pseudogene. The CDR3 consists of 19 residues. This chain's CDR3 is CASRLGRVEFGDDNQPQHF. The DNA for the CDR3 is TGTGCAAGTCGCTTAGGCCGTGTGGAGTTTGGGGATGACAATCAGCCCCAGCATTTT.

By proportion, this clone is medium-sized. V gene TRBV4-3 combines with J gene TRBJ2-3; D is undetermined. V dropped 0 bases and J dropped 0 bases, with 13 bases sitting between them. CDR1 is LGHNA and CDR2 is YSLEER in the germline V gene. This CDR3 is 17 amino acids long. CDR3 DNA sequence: TGCGCCAGCAGCCAAGACGCAAGCGATCCTAGCACAGATACGCAGTATTTT. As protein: CASSQDASDPSTDTQYF.

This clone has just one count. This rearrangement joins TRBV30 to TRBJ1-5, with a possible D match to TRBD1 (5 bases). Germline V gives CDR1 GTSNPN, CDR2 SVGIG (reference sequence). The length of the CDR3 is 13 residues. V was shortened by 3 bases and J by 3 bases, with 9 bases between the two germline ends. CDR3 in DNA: TGTGCCTGGAGGAGGGGATCCAATCAGCCCCAGCATTTT. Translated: CAWRRGSNQPQHF. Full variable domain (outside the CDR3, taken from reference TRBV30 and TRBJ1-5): SQTIHQWPATLVQPVGSPLSLECTVEGTSNPNLYWYRQAAGRGLQLLFYSVGIGQISSEVPQNLSASRPQDRQFILSSKKLLLSDSGFYLCAWRRGSNQPQHFGDGTRLSIL.

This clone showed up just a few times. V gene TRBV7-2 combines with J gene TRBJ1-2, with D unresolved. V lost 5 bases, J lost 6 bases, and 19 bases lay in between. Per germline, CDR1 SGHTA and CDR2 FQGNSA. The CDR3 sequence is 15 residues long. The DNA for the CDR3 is TGTGCCAGCAGCCAGATGCCACCCGGCAGGAATGGCTACACCTTC. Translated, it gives CASSQMPPGRNGYTF.

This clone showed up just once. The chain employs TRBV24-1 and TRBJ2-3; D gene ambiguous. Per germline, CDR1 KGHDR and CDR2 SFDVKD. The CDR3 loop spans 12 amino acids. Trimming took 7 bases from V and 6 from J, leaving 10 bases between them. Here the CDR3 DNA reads TGTGCCACCAGCGACTCCGGGGATACGCAGTATTTT. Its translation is CATSDSGDTQYF.

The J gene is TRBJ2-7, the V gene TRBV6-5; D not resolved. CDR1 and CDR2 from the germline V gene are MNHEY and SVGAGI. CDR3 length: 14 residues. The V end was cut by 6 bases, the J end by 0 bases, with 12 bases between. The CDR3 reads CASRRTASSYEQYF. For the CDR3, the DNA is TGTGCCAGCAGACGGACGGCGAGCTCCTACGAGCAGTACTTC.

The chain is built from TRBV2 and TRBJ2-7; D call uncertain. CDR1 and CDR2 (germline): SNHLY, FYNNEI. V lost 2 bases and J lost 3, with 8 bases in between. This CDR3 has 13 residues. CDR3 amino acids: CASSELTNYEQYF. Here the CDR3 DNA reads TGTGCCAGCAGTGAACTGACAAACTACGAGCAGTACTTC. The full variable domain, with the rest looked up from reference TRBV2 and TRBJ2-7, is EPEVTQTPSHQVTQMGQEVILRCVPISNHLYFYWYRQILGQKVEFLVSFYNNEISEKSEIFDDQFSVERPDGSNFTLKIRSTKLEDSAMYFCASSELTNYEQYFGPGTRLTVT.

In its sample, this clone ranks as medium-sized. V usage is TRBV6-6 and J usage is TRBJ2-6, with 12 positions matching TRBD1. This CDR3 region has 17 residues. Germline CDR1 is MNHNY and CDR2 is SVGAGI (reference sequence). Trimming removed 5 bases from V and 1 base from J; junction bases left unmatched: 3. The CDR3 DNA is TGTGCCAGCAGTCGGGGACAGGGGGCGTCTGGGGCCAACGTCCTGACTTTC. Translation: CASSRGQGASGANVLTF.

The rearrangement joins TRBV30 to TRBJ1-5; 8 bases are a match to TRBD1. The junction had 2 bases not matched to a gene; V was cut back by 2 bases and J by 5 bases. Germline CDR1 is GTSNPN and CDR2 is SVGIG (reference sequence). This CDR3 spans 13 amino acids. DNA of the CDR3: TGTGCCTGGAGTACAGGGGGGTATCAGCCCCAGCATTTT. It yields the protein CAWSTGGYQPQHF.

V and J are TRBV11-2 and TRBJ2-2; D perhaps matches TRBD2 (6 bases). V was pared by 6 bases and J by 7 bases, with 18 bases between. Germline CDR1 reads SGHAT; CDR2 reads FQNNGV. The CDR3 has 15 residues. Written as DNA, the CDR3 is TGTGCCAGCAGTTGGGTAGTTGCGGGGTTCGGGGAGCTGTTTTTT. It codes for CASSWVVAGFGELFF.

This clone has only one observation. CDR3: CASRRSGWQETQYF. The CDR3 DNA sequence: TGTGCCAGCAGGAGGTCGGGGTGGCAAGAGACCCAGTACTTC. This chain joins TRBV7-2 and TRBJ2-5; D is perhaps TRBD2 (5 bases). The V end lost 6 bases, the J end lost 2 bases, and 13 bases lay between the germline ends. CDR3 length equals 14 residues. Per the germline V gene, CDR1 is SGHTA and CDR2 is FQGNSA.

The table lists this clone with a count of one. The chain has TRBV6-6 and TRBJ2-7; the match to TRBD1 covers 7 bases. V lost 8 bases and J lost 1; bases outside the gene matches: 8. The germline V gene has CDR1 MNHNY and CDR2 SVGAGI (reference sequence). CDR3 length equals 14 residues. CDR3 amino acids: CASSRDRKSYEQYF. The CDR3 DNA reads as TGTGCCAGCTCAAGGGACAGAAAGTCCTACGAGCAGTACTTC.

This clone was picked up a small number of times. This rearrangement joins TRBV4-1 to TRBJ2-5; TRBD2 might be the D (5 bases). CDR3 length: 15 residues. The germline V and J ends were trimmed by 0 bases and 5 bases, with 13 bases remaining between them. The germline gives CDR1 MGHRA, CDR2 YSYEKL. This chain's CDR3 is CASSQDPRGSETQYF. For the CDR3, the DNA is TGCGCCAGCAGCCAAGATCCCCGCGGGTCGGAGACCCAGTACTTC.

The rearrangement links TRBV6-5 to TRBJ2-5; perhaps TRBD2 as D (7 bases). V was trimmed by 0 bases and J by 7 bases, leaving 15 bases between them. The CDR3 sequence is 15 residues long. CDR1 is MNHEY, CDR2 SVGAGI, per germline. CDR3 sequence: CASSYSLGGEATQYF. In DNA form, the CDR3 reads TGTGCCAGCAGTTACTCGTTAGGGGGGGAGGCGACCCAGTACTTC.

The CDR3 DNA reads as TGTGCCAGCAGCTTACGGGAGAGGGATACGCAGTATTTT. Translated, it gives CASSLRERDTQYF. The chain joins TRBV7-3 to TRBJ2-3; D might be TRBD2 (6 bases). CDR3 length: 13 residues. Trimming shortened V by 2 bases and J by 6 bases, and 9 bases separated the two germline ends. CDR1 and CDR2 from the germline V gene are SGHTA and FQGTGA.

The chain's CDR3 is CATSSRDRETSGRAKDTQYF. The CDR3 nucleotides are TGTGCCACCTCCAGCCGGGACAGGGAGACTAGCGGGAGGGCCAAAGATACGCAGTATTTT. The chain is built from TRBV24-1 and TRBJ2-3; 14 nucleotides agree with TRBD2. Germline CDR1 KGHDR, CDR2 SFDVKD. Trimming cost V 9 bases and J 5 bases; bases outside gene matches: 21. The CDR3 loop spans 20 amino acids.

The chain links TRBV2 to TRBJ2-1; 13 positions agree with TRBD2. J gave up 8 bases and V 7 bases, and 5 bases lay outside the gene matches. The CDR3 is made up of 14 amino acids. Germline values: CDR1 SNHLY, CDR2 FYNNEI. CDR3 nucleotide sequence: TGTGCCAGCAAGACTAGCGGGGGGTTCGATGAGCAGTTCTTC. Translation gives CASKTSGGFDEQFF.

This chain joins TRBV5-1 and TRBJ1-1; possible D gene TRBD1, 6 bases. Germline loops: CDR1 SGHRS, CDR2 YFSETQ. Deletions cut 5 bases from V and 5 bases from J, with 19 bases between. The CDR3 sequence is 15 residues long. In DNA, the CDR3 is TGCGCCAGCAGTAAGGGGGGCGCTTTGGAAACTGAAGCTTTCTTT. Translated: CASSKGGALETEAFF.

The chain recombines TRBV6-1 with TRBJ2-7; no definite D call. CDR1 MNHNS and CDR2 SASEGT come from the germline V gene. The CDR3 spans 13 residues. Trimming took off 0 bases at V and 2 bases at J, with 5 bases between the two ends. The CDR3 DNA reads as TGTGCCAGCAGTGAAGCCATTCCCTACGAGCAGTACTTC. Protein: CASSEAIPYEQYF.

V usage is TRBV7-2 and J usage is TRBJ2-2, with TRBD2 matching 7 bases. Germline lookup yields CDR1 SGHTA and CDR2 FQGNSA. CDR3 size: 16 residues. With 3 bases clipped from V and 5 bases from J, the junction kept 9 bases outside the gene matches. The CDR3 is CASSFYSGGRTGELFF. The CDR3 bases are TGTGCCAGCAGCTTTTACTCGGGGGGTCGGACCGGGGAGCTGTTTTTT.

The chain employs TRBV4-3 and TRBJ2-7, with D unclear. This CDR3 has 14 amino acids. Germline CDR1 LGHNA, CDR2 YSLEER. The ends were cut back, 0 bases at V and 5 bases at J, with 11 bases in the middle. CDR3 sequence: CASSQEAYLHEQYF. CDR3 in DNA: TGCGCCAGCAGCCAAGAAGCCTACCTCCACGAGCAGTACTTC.

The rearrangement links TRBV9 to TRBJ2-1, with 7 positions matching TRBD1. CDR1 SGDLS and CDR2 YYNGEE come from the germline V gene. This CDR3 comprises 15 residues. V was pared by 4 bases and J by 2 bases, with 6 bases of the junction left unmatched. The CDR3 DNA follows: TGTGCCAGCAGCTCACGGGACAGAACCTACAATGAGCAGTTCTTC. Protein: CASSSRDRTYNEQFF.